The 29 T cell receptor beta chains presented below share a single source sample, sequenced in a study of metastatic and nonmetastatic thyroid tumors. Each patient came to thyroid surgery without any prior treatment (of any kind). TCRdb re-processed the PCR reads through MiXCR. The table has roughly 30,000 clones, more than 10% seen once. Sequencing was performed on blood. These receptors all come from a female donor with papillary thyroid cancer or a benign thyroid nodule (not recorded which). Some clones in this sample may be carry-over from other donors' samples.

This clone showed up many times. This rearrangement joins TRBV6-1 to TRBJ1-2; tentative D call: TRBD1 (5 bases). The V end lost 5 bases, the J end lost 1 base, and 11 bases lay between the germline ends. CDR1 is MNHNS, CDR2 SASEGT, per germline. CDR3 length equals 14 residues. CDR3 coding DNA: TGTGCCAGCAGTCGGGACGCGAGTAACTATGGCTACACCTTC. Translated: CASSRDASNYGYTF.

This chain joins TRBV4-1 and TRBJ2-2; 9 bases map to TRBD1. Germline loops: CDR1 MGHRA, CDR2 YSYEKL. With V trimmed by 4 bases and J by 7 bases, 16 bases remained unmatched. The CDR3 covers 18 residues. The CDR3 sequence: CASSLRLQGAGSNGELFF. CDR3 coding DNA: TGCGCCAGCAGCCTCCGGCTACAGGGGGCCGGAAGTAACGGGGAGCTGTTTTTT.

The sample holds many counts of this clone. The junction and the germline gene differ at one end; a read error may be behind it. Other DNA sequences within the sample encode an identical CDR3. V usage is TRBV10-3 and J usage is TRBJ2-3; TRBD1 matches at 8 bases. Germline V CDR1 and CDR2: ENHRY, SYGVKD. This CDR3 has 14 residues. CDR3 amino acids: CAISGTGSTDTQYF. The CDR3 nucleotides are TGTGCCATCAGTGGGACAGGGAGCACAGATACGCAGTATTTC.

The gene calls are TRBV28 and TRBJ2-1, with TRBD2 matching over 9 bases. Per germline, CDR1 MDHEN and CDR2 SYDVKM. The J segment lost 8 bases and the V segment lost 2 bases, leaving 4 bases of the junction unmatched. The length of the CDR3 is 14 residues. This CDR3 is CASSLEREVYEQFF. The CDR3 DNA follows: TGTGCCAGCAGTTTAGAGCGGGAGGTTTATGAGCAGTTCTTC.

A few counts support this clone. The J gene is TRBJ1-1, the V gene TRBV7-6; unclear D gene. The CDR3 length is 13 residues. V lost 2 bases, J lost 8 bases, and 12 bases lay in between. The germline V gene has CDR1 SGHVS and CDR2 FNYEAQ. The CDR3 sequence is CASSLIGPQEAFF. DNA for the CDR3: TGTGCCAGCAGCTTAATAGGCCCACAGGAAGCTTTCTTT.

This clone came up many times. The chain recombines TRBV9 with TRBJ2-2; TRBD2 aligns across 9 bases. CDR3 size: 16 residues. V shed 0 bases and J 4 bases; nucleotides not matched to a gene: 4. Germline CDR1 is SGDLS and CDR2 is YYNGEE. CDR3 amino acids: CASSVGVSGSTGELFF. CDR3 bases: TGTGCCAGCAGCGTAGGGGTTAGCGGGAGCACCGGGGAGCTGTTTTTT.

This clone was detected ten times or more. The chain has TRBV18 and TRBJ1-5; D not certain. V lost 2 bases, J lost 0 bases, and 5 bases lay in between. CDR1 and CDR2 (germline): KGHSH, LQKENI. There are 14 residues in the CDR3. The CDR3 loop reads CASSPVDSNQPQHF. The CDR3 bases are TGTGCCAGCTCACCAGTGGATAGCAATCAGCCCCAGCATTTT.

Many counts were recorded for this clone. The chain is built from TRBV20-1 and TRBJ2-1, with a weak D call TRBD1 (5 bases). V shed 3 bases and J shed 2 bases, with 14 bases lying between them. Germline CDR1 reads DFQATT; CDR2 reads SNEGSKA (reference sequence). The CDR3 has 15 amino acids. The CDR3 is CSASGSGNPYNEQFF. CDR3 DNA: TGCAGTGCTAGTGGGTCAGGGAATCCCTACAATGAGCAGTTCTTC.

This chain links TRBV6-5 with TRBJ2-7; 8 bases match TRBD2. J gave up 5 bases and V 2 bases, and 14 bases lay outside the gene matches. This CDR3 is built from 17 residues. Germline V gene sequence: CDR1 MNHEY, CDR2 SVGAGI. CDR3 sequence reads: CASSYAPPSAGEDEQYF. As DNA, the CDR3 is TGTGCCAGCAGTTACGCCCCGCCGTCAGCGGGAGAAGACGAGCAGTACTTC.

This clone was detected ten times or more. The chain recombines TRBV29-1 with TRBJ1-1; D unresolved. CDR3 size: 12 residues. Per germline, CDR1 SQVTM and CDR2 ANQGSEA. Trimming removed 4 bases at V and 1 base at J, with 7 bases between. The CDR3 DNA sequence: TGCAGCGTTGCAGACCCGAACACTGAAGCTTTCTTT. This translates into CSVADPNTEAFF.

Many counts were recorded for this clone. The chain links TRBV3-1 to TRBJ2-5, with D perhaps matching TRBD2 (6 bases). V lost 6 bases to trimming and J lost 5 bases, with 16 bases between them. This CDR3 comprises 14 residues. Germline loops: CDR1 LGHDT, CDR2 YNNKEL (reference sequence). As DNA, the CDR3 is TGTGCCAGCAGACCCTTTGGGGGGATGGAGACCCAGTACTTC. Amino acids: CASRPFGGMETQYF.

The rearrangement joins TRBV7-3 to TRBJ2-1, with a weak D call TRBD1 (5 bases). Germline assignment: CDR1 SGHTA and CDR2 FQGTGA. Between the trimmed V and J ends, which lost 2 bases and 9 bases, there was a span of 8 bases. This CDR3 is built from 12 residues. CDR3 nucleotide sequence: TGTGCCAGCAGCTTAGGGGCATCTGAGCAGTTCTTC. Its translation is CASSLGASEQFF.

This clone has just a few counts. The gene calls are TRBV6-1 and TRBJ2-5; D gene unclear. The CDR3 covers 14 residues. Germline loops: CDR1 MNHNS, CDR2 SASEGT. Trimming removed 7 bases at V and 4 bases at J, with 16 bases between. The CDR3 DNA sequence: TGTGCCAGCACCTCCCCCCGCAAGGGAGAGACCCAGTACTTC. It specifies CASTSPRKGETQYF.

The V call is TRBV2, the J call TRBJ1-4; weak D call: TRBD1 (6 bases). This CDR3 is built from 15 residues. The V end lost 3 bases, the J end lost 5 bases, and 13 bases lay between the germline ends. The germline V gene has CDR1 SNHLY and CDR2 FYNNEI. CDR3 nucleotides: TGTGCCAGCAGTGAGGAACAGGGACCCAATGAAAAACTGTTTTTT. Protein: CASSEEQGPNEKLFF. The entire variable domain, with the rest obtained from reference TRBV2 and TRBJ1-4, is as follows: EPEVTQTPSHQVTQMGQEVILRCVPISNHLYFYWYRQILGQKVEFLVSFYNNEISEKSEIFDDQFSVERPDGSNFTLKIRSTKLEDSAMYFCASSEEQGPNEKLFFGSGTQLSVL.

This clone was seen repeatedly, ten times or more. V usage is TRBV5-5 and J usage is TRBJ2-7; TRBD1 matches at 7 bases. This CDR3 has 14 residues. Germline V gene sequence: CDR1 SGHKS, CDR2 YYEKEE (reference sequence). The V and J ends lost 5 bases and 3 bases, in that order; junction bases with no gene match: 8. The CDR3 DNA follows: TGTGCCAGCAGGCACGTCAGGGACAGCTACGAGCAGTACTTC. It is translated as CASRHVRDSYEQYF. The full variable domain, in which reference TRBV5-5 and TRBJ2-7 provide the parts outside the CDR3, is DAGVTQSPTHLIKTRGQQVTLRCSPISGHKSVSWYQQVLGQGPQFIFQYYEKEERGRGNFPDRFSARQFPNYSSELNVNALLLGDSALYLCASRHVRDSYEQYFGPGTRLTVT.

This clone was picked up many times. The chain has TRBV27 and TRBJ2-7; TRBD1 agrees at 9 bases. With V trimmed by 1 base and J by 3 bases, 4 bases remained unmatched. This CDR3 comprises 15 residues. Germline CDR1 reads MNHEY; CDR2 reads SMNVEV (reference sequence). The CDR3 DNA sequence: TGTGCCAGCAGTTTATTGCGGGACAGGGACTACGAGCAGTACTTC. Translation gives CASSLLRDRDYEQYF.

This clone was seen ten or more times. A much bigger clone sits one base away, suggesting this may be a read error. The gene calls are TRBV6-2 or TRBV6-3 and TRBJ2-7; D is possibly TRBD2 (5 bases). The CDR3 runs 14 residues. Per the germline V gene, CDR1 is MNHEY and CDR2 is SVGEGT. The CDR3 DNA is TGTACCAGCAGTTACTACCGGGATTGGAGGGAGCAGTACTTC. Translated: CTSSYYRDWREQYF.

The sample holds many counts of this clone. V gene TRBV27 combines with J gene TRBJ1-3; D might be TRBD1 (5 bases). Trimming took 3 bases from V and 2 from J, leaving 11 bases between them. Germline V lookup: CDR1 MNHEY, CDR2 SMNVEV (reference sequence). This CDR3 comprises 15 residues. The CDR3 nucleotides are TGTGCCAGCAGTTTCGGCAGGGACGCTGGAAACACCATATATTTT. Translation: CASSFGRDAGNTIYF.

This clone has more than one count but fewer than ten. The rearrangement uses TRBV6-1 and TRBJ1-2; D is uncertain. The V and J ends lost 3 bases and 7 bases respectively, with 6 bases between them. The CDR3 runs 11 residues. CDR1 is MNHNS and CDR2 is SASEGT in the germline V gene. This chain's CDR3 is CASSDARGYTF. DNA of the CDR3: TGTGCCAGCAGTGACGCCCGTGGCTACACCTTC.

This clone was recorded many times. This chain links TRBV11-3 with TRBJ1-1, with D perhaps matching TRBD1 (5 bases). CDR1 and CDR2 (germline): SGHNT, YENEEA. The CDR3 has 15 amino acids. Trimming left V 4 bases short and J 0 bases short, with 12 bases between. The chain's CDR3 is CASSSVGAVNTEAFF. In DNA, the CDR3 is TGTGCCAGCAGCTCGGTCGGGGCAGTGAACACTGAAGCTTTCTTT.

The sample holds many counts of this clone. This rearrangement joins TRBV20-1 to TRBJ1-4; 9 bases agree with TRBD1. With 0 bases clipped from V and 8 bases from J, the junction kept 4 bases outside the gene matches. The CDR3 extends over 14 amino acids. The germline CDR1 and CDR2 sequences are DFQATT and SNEGSKA (reference sequence). DNA for the CDR3: TGCAGTGCTAGAGATAAGGACAGGGGCGAAAAACTGTTTTTT. It encodes CSARDKDRGEKLFF.

This clone was recorded at least ten times. The rearrangement joins TRBV2 to TRBJ2-2; 14 bases match TRBD2. The CDR3 spans 18 residues. Germline V gene lookup returns CDR1 SNHLY and CDR2 FYNNEI. V lost 5 bases and J lost 5; bases outside the gene matches: 10. The CDR3: CASSQRGTSGSRTGELFF. DNA for the CDR3: TGTGCCAGCAGTCAGAGAGGGACTAGCGGGAGTCGGACCGGGGAGCTGTTTTTT.

At least ten counts were recorded for this clone. The rearrangement links TRBV28 to TRBJ1-6; no clear D. This CDR3 contains 13 residues. V lost 5 bases and J lost 6, with 8 bases in between. Germline values: CDR1 MDHEN, CDR2 SYDVKM. For the CDR3, the DNA is TGTGCCAGCAGTCGCGGGTTTAATTCACCCCTCCACTTT. Encoded protein: CASSRGFNSPLHF. The whole variable domain, filled in from reference TRBV28 and TRBJ1-6, reads DVKVTQSSRYLVKRTGEKVFLECVQDMDHENMFWYRQDPGLGLRLIYFSYDVKMKEKGDIPEGYSVSREKKERFSLILESASTNQTSMYLCASSRGFNSPLHFGNGTRLTVT.

This clone is medium-sized (0.01 to 0.1%) in the sample. This chain joins TRBV15 and TRBJ1-2; 8 bases line up with TRBD1. Germline V gene sequence: CDR1 LNHNV, CDR2 YYDKDF (reference sequence). This CDR3 contains 14 residues. Germline trimming cut 3 bases from V and 3 bases from J; bases unmatched to any gene: 3. The CDR3 DNA is TGTGCCACCAGCAGCAGACAGGGGTACTATGGCTACACCTTC. Translation: CATSSRQGYYGYTF. The whole variable domain, remainder taken from reference TRBV15 and TRBJ1-2, is DAMVIQNPRYQVTQFGKPVTLSCSQTLNHNVMYWYQQKSSQAPKLLFHYYDKDFNNEADTPDNFQSRRPNTSFCFLDIRSPGLGDTAMYLCATSSRQGYYGYTFGSGTRLTVV.

At least ten counts were recorded for this clone. The gene calls are TRBV6-1 and TRBJ1-1, with D perhaps TRBD1 (6 bases). Germline CDR1 MNHNS, CDR2 SASEGT. V was clipped by 3 bases and J by 2 bases, with 10 bases between them. The CDR3 consists of 14 residues. The CDR3: CASSDRGLNTEAFF. Here the CDR3 DNA reads TGTGCCAGCAGTGACAGGGGACTTAACACTGAAGCTTTCTTT.

There are many counts of this clone. The gene calls are TRBV27 and TRBJ2-7, with D uncertain. The CDR3 spans 13 residues. Trimming left V 3 bases short and J 1 base short, with 7 bases between. Germline V gives CDR1 MNHEY, CDR2 SMNVEV (reference sequence). The CDR3 bases are TGTGCCAGCAGTTTGAAATCATCCTACGAGCAGTACTTC. It translates to CASSLKSSYEQYF.

V is TRBV7-8 and J is TRBJ2-5; TRBD1 or TRBD2 may be the D gene (5 bases each). The V end was cut by 6 bases, the J end by 4 bases, with 18 bases between. The CDR3 is 15 residues long. The germline gives CDR1 SGHVS, CDR2 FQNEAQ. The CDR3 loop is CASSFKGRGTETQYF. The CDR3, as DNA: TGTGCCAGCAGTTTCAAGGGACGAGGAACAGAGACCCAGTACTTC.

This clone was seen repeatedly, ten times or more. The chain recombines TRBV29-1 with TRBJ1-4, with 7 positions matching TRBD1. This CDR3 comprises 15 residues. CDR1 and CDR2 from the germline V gene are SQVTM and ANQGSEA. Unmatched junction bases numbered 9, after V lost 7 bases and J lost 1 base. This CDR3 is CSAIKQGKTNEKLFF. In nucleotides, the CDR3 is TGCAGCGCTATTAAACAGGGGAAAACTAATGAAAAACTGTTTTTT.

This clone was seen at least ten times. The chain recombines TRBV4-1 with TRBJ2-3, with D hard to call. The CDR3 totals 14 residues. The germline CDR1 and CDR2 sequences are MGHRA and YSYEKL. V gave up 1 base and J gave up 4 bases, with 9 bases separating them. The CDR3 here is CASSQVGGPDTQYF. The CDR3 DNA reads TGCGCCAGCAGCCAAGTAGGTGGGCCAGATACGCAGTATTTT.